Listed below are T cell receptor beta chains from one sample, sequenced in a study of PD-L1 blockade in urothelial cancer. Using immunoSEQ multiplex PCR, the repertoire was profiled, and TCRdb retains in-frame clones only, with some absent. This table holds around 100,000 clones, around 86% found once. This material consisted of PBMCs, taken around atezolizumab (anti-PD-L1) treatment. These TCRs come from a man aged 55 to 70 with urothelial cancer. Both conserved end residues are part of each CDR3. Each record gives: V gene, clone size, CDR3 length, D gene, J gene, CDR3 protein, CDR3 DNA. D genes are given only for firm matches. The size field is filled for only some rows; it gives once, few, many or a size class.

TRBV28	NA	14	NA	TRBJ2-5	CASSSPDGLWTQYF	TGTGCCAGCAGTTCCCCGGACGGACTCTGGACCCAGTACTTC
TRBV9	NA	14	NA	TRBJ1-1	CASSSGALGTEAFF	TGTGCCAGCAGCTCAGGGGCCCTGGGTACTGAAGCTTTCTTT
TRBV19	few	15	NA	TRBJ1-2	CASSIQAGALYGYTF	TGTGCCAGTAGTATACAGGCAGGCGCCTTATATGGCTACACCTTC
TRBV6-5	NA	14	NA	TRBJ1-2	CASSRTDANYGYTF	TGTGCCAGCAGCAGGACTGACGCTAACTATGGCTACACCTTC
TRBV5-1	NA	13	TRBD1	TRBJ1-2	CASSQGQVYGYTF	TGCGCCAGCAGCCAGGGACAGGTCTATGGCTACACCTTC
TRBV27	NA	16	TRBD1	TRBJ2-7	CASSSPPDRDSYEQYF	TGTGCCAGCAGTTCACCCCCGGACAGGGACTCCTACGAGCAGTACTTC
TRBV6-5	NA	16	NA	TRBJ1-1	CASSYVQLGFGTEAFF	TGTGCCAGCAGTTACGTACAGTTAGGCTTCGGTACTGAAGCTTTCTTT
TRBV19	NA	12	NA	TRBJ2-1	CASSTPSAEQFF	TGTGCCAGTAGTACTCCCTCTGCGGAGCAGTTCTTC
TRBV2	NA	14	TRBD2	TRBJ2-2	CASRLAGEAGELFF	TGTGCCAGTAGACTAGCGGGAGAGGCCGGGGAGCTGTTTTTT
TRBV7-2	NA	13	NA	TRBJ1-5	CASSHGRVQPQHF	TGTGCCAGCAGCCACGGCAGGGTTCAGCCCCAGCATTTT
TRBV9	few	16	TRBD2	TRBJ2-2	CASRSTSGSGTGELFF	TGTGCCAGCAGATCGACTAGCGGGAGTGGAACCGGGGAGCTGTTTTTT
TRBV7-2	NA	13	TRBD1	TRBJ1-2	CASSGQGVDGYTF	TGTGCCAGCAGCGGACAGGGGGTGGATGGCTACACCTTC
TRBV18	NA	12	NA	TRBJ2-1	CASSRARDEQFF	TGTGCCAGCTCCCGGGCGAGGGATGAGCAGTTCTTC
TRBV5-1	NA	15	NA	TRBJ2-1	CASSASGSSYNEQFF	TGCGCCAGCAGCGCTTCGGGATCCTCCTACAATGAGCAGTTCTTC
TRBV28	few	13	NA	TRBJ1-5	CASSRDGNQPQHF	TGTGCCAGCAGTCGAGATGGTAATCAGCCCCAGCATTTT
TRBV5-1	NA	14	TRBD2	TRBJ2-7	CASSTSGRAWEQYF	TGCGCCAGCAGCACGAGCGGGAGGGCCTGGGAGCAGTACTTC
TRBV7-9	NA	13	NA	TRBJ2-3	CASSLSEADTQYF	TGTGCCAGCAGCCTCTCCGAGGCAGATACGCAGTATTTT
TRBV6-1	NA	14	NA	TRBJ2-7	CASSAPPSLAEQYF	TGTGCCAGCAGTGCCCCGCCCTCTCTGGCCGAGCAGTACTTC
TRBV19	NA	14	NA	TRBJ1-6	CASSTRSGNSPLHF	TGTGCCAGTAGTACTCGGTCGGGGAATTCACCCCTCCACTTT
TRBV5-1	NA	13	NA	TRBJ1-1	CASSLMSLTEAFF	TGCGCCAGCAGCTTGATGTCCCTAACTGAAGCTTTCTTT
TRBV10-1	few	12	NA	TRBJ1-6	CASTVWNSPLHF	TGCGCCAGCACGGTTTGGAATTCACCCCTCCACTTT
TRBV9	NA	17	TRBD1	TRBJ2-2	CASSVRVGTGQTGELFF	TGTGCCAGCAGCGTCCGTGTAGGGACAGGCCAGACCGGGGAGCTGTTTTTT
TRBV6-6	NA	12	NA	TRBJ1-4	CASSYRGSMLFF	TGTGCCAGCAGTTACAGGGGTAGCATGCTGTTTTTT
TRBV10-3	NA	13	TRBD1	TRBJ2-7	CAISDSDRDEQYF	TGTGCCATCAGTGACTCTGACAGGGACGAGCAGTACTTC
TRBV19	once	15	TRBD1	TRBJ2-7	CASSDTGTGVYEQYF	TGTGCCAGTAGTGATACCGGGACAGGGGTCTACGAGCAGTACTTC
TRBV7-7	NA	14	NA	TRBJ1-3	CASSSNRAGNTIYF	TGTGCTAGCAGCTCGAACAGGGCTGGAAACACCATATATTTT
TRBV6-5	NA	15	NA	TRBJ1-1	CASTHGAGGETEAFF	TGTGCCAGCACCCACGGCGCGGGCGGAGAGACTGAAGCTTTCTTT
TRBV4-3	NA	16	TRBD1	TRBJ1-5	CASSQVAQGSNQPQHF	TGCGCCAGCAGCCAAGTGGCACAGGGGTCCAATCAGCCCCAGCATTTT
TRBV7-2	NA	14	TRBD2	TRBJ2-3	CASSMRGAQDTQYF	TGTGCCAGCTCGATGCGGGGGGCCCAAGATACGCAGTATTTT
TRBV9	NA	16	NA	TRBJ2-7	CASSHPSGTGGYEQYF	TGTGCCAGCAGCCACCCTTCCGGGACTGGCGGCTACGAGCAGTACTTC
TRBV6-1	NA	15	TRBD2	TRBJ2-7	CASDPASSGVNEQYF	TGTGCCAGTGACCCCGCTTCTAGCGGGGTCAACGAGCAGTACTTC
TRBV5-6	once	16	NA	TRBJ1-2	CASSWGTAADFYGYTF	TGTGCCAGCAGCTGGGGAACGGCTGCGGACTTCTATGGCTACACCTTC
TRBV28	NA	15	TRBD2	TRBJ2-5	CASSPTRGGRETQYF	TGTGCCAGCAGCCCCACGCGGGGGGGCCGGGAGACCCAGTACTTC
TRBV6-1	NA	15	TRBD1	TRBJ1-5	CASSEATGGDQPQHF	TGTGCCAGCAGTGAGGCGACAGGGGGCGATCAGCCCCAGCATTTT
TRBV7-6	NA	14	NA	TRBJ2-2	CASSSTGGGGELFF	TGTGCCAGCAGCTCAACAGGGGGGGGCGGGGAGCTGTTTTTT
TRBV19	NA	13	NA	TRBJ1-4	CASTARQREKLFF	TGTGCCAGTACCGCGCGGCAGCGCGAAAAACTGTTTTTT